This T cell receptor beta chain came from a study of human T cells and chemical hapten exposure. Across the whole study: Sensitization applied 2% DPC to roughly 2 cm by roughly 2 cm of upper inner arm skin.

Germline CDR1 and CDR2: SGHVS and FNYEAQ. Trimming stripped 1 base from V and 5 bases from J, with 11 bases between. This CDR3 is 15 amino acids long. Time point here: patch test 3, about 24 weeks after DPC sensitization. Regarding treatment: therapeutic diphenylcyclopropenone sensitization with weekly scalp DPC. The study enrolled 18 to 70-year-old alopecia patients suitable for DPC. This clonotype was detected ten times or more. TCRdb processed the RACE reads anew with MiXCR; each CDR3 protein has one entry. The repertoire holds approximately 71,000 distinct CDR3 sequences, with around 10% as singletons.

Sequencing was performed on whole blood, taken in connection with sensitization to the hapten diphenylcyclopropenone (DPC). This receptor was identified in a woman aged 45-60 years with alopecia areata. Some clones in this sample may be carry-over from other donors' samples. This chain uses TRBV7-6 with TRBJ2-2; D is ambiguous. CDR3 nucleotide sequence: TGTGCCAGCAGCTTAGACGGCTATGGAACCGGGGAGCTGTTTTTT. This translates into CASSLDGYGTGELFF.